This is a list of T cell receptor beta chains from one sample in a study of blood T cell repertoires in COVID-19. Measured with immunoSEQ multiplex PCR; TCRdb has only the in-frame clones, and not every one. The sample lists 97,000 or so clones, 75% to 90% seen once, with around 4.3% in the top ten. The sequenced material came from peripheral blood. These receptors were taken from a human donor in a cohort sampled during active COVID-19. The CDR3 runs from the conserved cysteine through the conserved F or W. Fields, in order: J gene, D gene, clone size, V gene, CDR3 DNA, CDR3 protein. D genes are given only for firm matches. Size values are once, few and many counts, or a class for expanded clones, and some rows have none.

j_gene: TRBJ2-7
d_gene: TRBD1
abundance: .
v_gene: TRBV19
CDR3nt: TGTGCCAGTAGTGACACCGGGACAGGGGGCTCCTACGAGCAGTACTTC
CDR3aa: CASSDTGTGGSYEQYF

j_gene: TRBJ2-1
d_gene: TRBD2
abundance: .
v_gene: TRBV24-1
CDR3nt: TGTGCCACCAGTGATTTGTGGGGGGGCAATGAGCAGTTCTTC
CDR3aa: CATSDLWGGNEQFF

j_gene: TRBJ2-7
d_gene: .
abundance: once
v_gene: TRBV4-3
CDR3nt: TGCGCCAGCAGCCGAGACTGGGGCCCCTACGAGCAGTACTTC
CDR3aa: CASSRDWGPYEQYF

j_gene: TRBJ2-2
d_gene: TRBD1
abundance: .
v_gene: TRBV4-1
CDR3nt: TGCGCCAGCAGTGGACAGGGCTGGGCCGGGGAGCTGTTTTTT
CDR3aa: CASSGQGWAGELFF

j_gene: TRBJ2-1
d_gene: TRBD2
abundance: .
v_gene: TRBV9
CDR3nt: TGTGCCAGCAGCCGGACTAGCGGCAATTTAGTAACGTACAATGAGCAGTTCTTC
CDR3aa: CASSRTSGNLVTYNEQFF

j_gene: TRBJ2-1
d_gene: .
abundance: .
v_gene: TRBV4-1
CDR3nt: TGCGCCAGCAGCCATCCCCAGCCTGGCGGTGAGCAGTTCTTC
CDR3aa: CASSHPQPGGEQFF

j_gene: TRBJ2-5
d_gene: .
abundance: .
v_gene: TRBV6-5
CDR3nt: TGTGCCAGCAGTTACTCATTATTACGGTCGGAAGAGACCCAGTACTTC
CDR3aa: CASSYSLLRSEETQYF

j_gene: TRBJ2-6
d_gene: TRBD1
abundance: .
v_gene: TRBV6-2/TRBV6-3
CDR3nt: TGTGCCAGCAGTTCGGGACAGGGTATGTCTGGGGCCAACGTCCTGACTTTC
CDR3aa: CASSSGQGMSGANVLTF

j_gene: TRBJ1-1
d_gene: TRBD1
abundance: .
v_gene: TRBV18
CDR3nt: TGTGCCAGCTCACCAGGGACAGGTTCTAGTCGGGCTTTCTTT
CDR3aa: CASSPGTGSSRAFF

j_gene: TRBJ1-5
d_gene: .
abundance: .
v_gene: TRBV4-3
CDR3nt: TGCGCCAGCAGCCCAAGAGGGTACAATCAGCCCCAGCATTTT
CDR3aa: CASSPRGYNQPQHF